The sequence of this T cell receptor (beta chain) was determined in a study of a mutant IDH1 vaccine in newly diagnosed glioma. This clone was seen a single time. The assay was immunoSEQ multiplex PCR, and TCRdb's table has in-frame clones only and misses some. The sample holds roughly 51,000 clones, roughly 85% seen once. V lost 5 bases, J lost 6 bases, and 10 bases lay in between. CDR3 length equals 13 residues. Looked up from germline, CDR1 is SGHVS and CDR2 is FNYEAQ. Time point here: baseline, week 1 (first vaccination visit). As to treatment: pre-vaccination baseline after standard-of-care therapy.

The rearrangement joins TRBV7-6 to TRBJ2-2; D not certain. Sequenced here: PBMCs, sampled from a glioma patient treated with radiotherapy, temozolomide or both. The receptor was isolated from a man aged 40-49 years with glioma. The CDR3 here is CASSARNPGELFF. The CDR3 bases are TGTGCCAGCAGCGCAAGAAACCCCGGGGAGCTGTTTTTT.